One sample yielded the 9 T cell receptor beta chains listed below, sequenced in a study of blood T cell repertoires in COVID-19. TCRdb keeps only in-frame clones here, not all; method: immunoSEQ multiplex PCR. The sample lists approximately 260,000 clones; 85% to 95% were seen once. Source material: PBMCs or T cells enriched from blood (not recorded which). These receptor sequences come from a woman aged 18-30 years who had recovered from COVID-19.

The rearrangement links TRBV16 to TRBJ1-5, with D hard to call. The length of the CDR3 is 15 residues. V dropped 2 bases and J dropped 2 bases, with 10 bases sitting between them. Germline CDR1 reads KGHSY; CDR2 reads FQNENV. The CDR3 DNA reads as TGTGCCAGCAGCCAACAGGTCGGTGGCAATCAGCCCCAGCATTTT. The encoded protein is CASSQQVGGNQPQHF.

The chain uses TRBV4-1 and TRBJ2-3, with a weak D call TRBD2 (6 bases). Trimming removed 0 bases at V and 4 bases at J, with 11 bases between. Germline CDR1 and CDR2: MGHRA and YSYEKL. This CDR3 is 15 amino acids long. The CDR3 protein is CASSQDGLASDTQYF. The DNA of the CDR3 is TGCGCCAGCAGCCAAGATGGGCTAGCGTCAGATACGCAGTATTTT.

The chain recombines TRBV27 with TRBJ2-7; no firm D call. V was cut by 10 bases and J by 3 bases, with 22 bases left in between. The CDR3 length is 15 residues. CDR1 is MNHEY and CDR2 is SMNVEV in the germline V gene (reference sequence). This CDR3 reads CATANPSRALYEQYF. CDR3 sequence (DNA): TGTGCCACCGCAAATCCCTCGCGCGCCCTCTACGAGCAGTACTTC.

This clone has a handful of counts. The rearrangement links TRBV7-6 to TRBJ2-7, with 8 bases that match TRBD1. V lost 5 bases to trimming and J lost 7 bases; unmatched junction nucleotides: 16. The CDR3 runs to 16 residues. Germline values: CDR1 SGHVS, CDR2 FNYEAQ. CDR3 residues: CASSLSPGQASGEQYF. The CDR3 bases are TGTGCCAGCAGCCTCAGCCCGGGACAGGCCTCGGGTGAGCAGTACTTC.

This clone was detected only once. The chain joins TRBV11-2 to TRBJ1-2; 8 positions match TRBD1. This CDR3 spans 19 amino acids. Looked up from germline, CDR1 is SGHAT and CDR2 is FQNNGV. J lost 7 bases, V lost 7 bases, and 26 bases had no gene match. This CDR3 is CASTLKPGQAPQSGSGYTF. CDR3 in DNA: TGTGCCAGCACCCTGAAGCCGGGACAGGCACCGCAAAGTGGAAGTGGCTACACCTTC.

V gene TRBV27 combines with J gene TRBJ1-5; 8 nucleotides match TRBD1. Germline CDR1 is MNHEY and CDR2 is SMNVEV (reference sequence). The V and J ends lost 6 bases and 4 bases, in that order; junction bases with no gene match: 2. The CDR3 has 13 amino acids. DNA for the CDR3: TGTGCCAGCAGCCAGGGGGCGAATCAGCCCCAGCATTTT. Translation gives CASSQGANQPQHF.

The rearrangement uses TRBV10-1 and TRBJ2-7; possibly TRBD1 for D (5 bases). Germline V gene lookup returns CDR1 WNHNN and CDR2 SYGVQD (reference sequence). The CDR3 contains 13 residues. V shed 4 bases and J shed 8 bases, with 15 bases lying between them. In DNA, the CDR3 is TGCGCCAGCAGTGTGGGGCAGGGTAAGAAGCAGTACTTC. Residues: CASSVGQGKKQYF.

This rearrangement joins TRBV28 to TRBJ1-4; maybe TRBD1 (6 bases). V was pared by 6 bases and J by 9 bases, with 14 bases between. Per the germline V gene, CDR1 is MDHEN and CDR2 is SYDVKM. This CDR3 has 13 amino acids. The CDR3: CASRSTTGKKLFF. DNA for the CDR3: TGTGCCAGCAGATCTACTACAGGGAAAAAACTGTTTTTT.

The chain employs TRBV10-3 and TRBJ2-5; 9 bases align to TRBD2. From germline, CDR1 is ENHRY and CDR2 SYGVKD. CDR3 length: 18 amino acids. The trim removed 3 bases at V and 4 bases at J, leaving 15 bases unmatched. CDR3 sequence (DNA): TGTGCCATCAGTGACCGGACGGGCGGGGGGGCCGGAGTAGAGACCCAGTACTTC. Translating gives CAISDRTGGGAGVETQYF.